The clone carrying this T cell receptor beta chain was observed many times. This sample was included in a study of Graves' ophthalmopathy and Graves' hyperthyroidism. V dropped 5 bases and J dropped 6 bases, with 16 bases sitting between them. The CDR3 is 14 residues long. Germline CDR1 MNHEY, CDR2 SVGAGI. The sequenced template was RNA, covering the TCR beta CDR3 region. HTBI primers served in a first-round RT-PCR, which a second-round multiplex PCR followed. MiXCR, run by TCRdb on the multiplex PCR reads, gives a single entry per CDR3 protein. The sample records around 340,000 distinct CDR3 sequences, roughly a sixth being singletons.

Material for sequencing was peripheral blood. The sequence was collected from an adult man with Graves' ophthalmopathy. This chain links TRBV6-5 with TRBJ1-1, with TRBD1 as a possible D gene (6 bases). CDR3 nucleotides: TGTGCCAGCAGTAACGTACAGGGTAACGCTGAAGCTTTCTTT. This gives the protein CASSNVQGNAEAFF.